This T cell receptor beta chain was documented in a study of T-cell reconstitution after alpha-beta-depleted transplantation in children. TCRbeta library construction was performed incorporating unique molecular identifiers. TCRdb reanalysed the PCR reads using MiXCR and keeps one entry per CDR3 protein. The sample yields around 240,000 distinct CDR3 sequences, more than 7.5% seen once. The CDR3 spans 15 residues. The junction had 3 bases not matched to a gene; V was cut back by 0 bases and J by 7 bases. CDR1 is MNHEY, CDR2 SVGAGI, per germline. Many counts were recorded for this clonotype. J is TRBJ1-4 and V is TRBV6-5; 9 nucleotides match TRBD1. This sample comprised PBMCs from the stem cell graft donor, obtained from the stem cell graft. This sequence was found in a human donor who donated a stem cell graft to a child with SCID. CDR3 sequence: CASSYSTGGGEKLFF. Here the CDR3 DNA reads TGTGCCAGCAGTTACTCGACAGGGGGAGGTGAAAAACTGTTTTTT.